This entry describes one T cell receptor (beta chain). What it recognizes is unknown. The data are from a study of a mutant IDH1 vaccine in newly diagnosed glioma. In germline, CDR1 is LNHDA, CDR2 SQIVND (reference sequence). The CDR3 has 16 residues. Trimming took 3 bases from V and 7 from J; bases not matched to a gene: 8. As for time point: week 47, end of study. Doses consisted of 300 ug of mutant IDH1 20-mer peptide each, paired with topical imiquimod. Clones were read by immunoSEQ multiplex PCR, and TCRdb kept only the in-frame ones, dropping some. The sample includes about 94,000 clones, just under 90% of them seen just once.

This chain links TRBV19 with TRBJ2-2; TRBD1 agrees at 10 bases. Sequencing was performed on PBMCs, taken from a glioma patient whose treatment included an IDH1 peptide vaccine. The sequence was obtained from a woman aged 45-65 years with glioma. As DNA, the CDR3 is TGTGCCAGTAGTATCAGGACAGGGGGTAACGGCGGGGAGCTGTTTTTT. It translates to CASSIRTGGNGGELFF. Combining the CDR3 with reference TRBV19 and TRBJ2-2 gives the whole variable domain DGGITQSPKYLFRKEGQNVTLSCEQNLNHDAMYWYRQDPGQGLRLIYYSQIVNDFQKGDIAEGYSVSREKKESFPLTVTSAQKNPTAFYLCASSIRTGGNGGELFFGEGSRLTVL.